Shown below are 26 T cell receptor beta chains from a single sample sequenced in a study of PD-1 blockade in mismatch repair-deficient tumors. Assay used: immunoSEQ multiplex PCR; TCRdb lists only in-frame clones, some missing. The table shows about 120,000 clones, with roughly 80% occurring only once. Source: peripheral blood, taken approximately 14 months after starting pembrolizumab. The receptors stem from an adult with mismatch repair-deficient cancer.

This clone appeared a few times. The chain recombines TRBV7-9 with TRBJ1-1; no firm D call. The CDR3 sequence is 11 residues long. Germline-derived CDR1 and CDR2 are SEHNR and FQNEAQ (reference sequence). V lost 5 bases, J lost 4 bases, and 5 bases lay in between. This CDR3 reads CASSPGTEAFF. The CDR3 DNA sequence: TGTGCCAGCAGCCCCGGCACTGAAGCTTTCTTT.

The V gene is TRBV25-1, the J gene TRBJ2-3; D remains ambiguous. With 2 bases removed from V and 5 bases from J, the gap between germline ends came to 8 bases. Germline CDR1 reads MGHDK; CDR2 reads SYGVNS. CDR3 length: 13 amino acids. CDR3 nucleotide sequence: TGTGCCAGCAGTGAACTTTCTGGAGATACGCAGTATTTT. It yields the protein CASSELSGDTQYF.

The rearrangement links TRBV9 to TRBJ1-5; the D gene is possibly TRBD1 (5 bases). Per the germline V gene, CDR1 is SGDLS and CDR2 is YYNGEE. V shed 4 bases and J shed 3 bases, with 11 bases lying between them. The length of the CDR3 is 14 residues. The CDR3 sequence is CASSRDSSNQPQHF. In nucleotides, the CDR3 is TGTGCCAGCAGCAGAGACAGTTCCAATCAGCCCCAGCATTTT. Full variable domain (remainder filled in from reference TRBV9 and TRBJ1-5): DSGVTQTPKHLITATGQRVTLRCSPRSGDLSVYWYQQSLDQGLQFLIQYYNGEERAKGNILERFSAQQFPDLHSELNLSSLELGDSALYFCASSRDSSNQPQHFGDGTRLSIL.

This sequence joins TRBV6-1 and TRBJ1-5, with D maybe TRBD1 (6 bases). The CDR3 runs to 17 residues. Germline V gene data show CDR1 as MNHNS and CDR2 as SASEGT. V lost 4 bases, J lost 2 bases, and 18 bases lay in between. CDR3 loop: CASSGRTTGLRNQPQHF. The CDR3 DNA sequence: TGTGCCAGCAGTGGAAGAACAACAGGGTTGCGCAATCAGCCCCAGCATTTT.

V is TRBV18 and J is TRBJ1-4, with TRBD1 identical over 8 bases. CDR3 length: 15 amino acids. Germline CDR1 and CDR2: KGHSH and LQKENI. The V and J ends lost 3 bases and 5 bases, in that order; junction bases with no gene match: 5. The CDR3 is CASSPGQAENEKLFF. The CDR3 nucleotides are TGTGCCAGCTCACCGGGACAGGCGGAGAATGAAAAACTGTTTTTT.

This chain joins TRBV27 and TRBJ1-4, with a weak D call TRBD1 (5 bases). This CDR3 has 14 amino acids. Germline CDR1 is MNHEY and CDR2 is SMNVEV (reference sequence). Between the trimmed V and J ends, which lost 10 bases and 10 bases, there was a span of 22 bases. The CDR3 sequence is CATGTWGRPGKLFF. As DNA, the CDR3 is TGTGCCACAGGCACTTGGGGGAGACCGGGAAAACTGTTTTTT.

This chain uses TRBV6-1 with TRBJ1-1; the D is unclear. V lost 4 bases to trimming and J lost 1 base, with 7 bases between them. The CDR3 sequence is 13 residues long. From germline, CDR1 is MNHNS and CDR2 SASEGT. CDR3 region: CASSVYGNTEAFF. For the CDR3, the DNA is TGTGCCAGCAGTGTTTACGGGAACACTGAAGCTTTCTTT.

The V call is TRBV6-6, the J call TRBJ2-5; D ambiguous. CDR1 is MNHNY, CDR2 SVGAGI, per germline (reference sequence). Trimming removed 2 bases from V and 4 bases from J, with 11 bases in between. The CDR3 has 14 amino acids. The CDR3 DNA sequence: TGTGCCAGCAGTTACGTCCCGGTTTTAGAGACCCAGTACTTC. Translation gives CASSYVPVLETQYF.

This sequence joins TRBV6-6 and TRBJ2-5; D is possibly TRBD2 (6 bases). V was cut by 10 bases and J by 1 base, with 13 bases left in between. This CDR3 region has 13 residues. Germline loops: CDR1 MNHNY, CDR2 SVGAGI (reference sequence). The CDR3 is CATQRAAQETQYF. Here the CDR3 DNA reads TGTGCCACCCAGCGGGCCGCCCAAGAGACCCAGTACTTC.

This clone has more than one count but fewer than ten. The CDR3 DNA sequence: TGTGCCAGCAGCCCGCGAGCCGGGACTAGCGGGTGGATAGATACGCAGTATTTT. This gives the protein CASSPRAGTSGWIDTQYF. The chain employs TRBV13 and TRBJ2-3; TRBD2 agrees at 12 bases. Germline CDR1 PRHDT, CDR2 FYEKMQ (reference sequence). The V gene end was trimmed by 5 bases and the J gene end by 5 bases; junction bases not matched to a gene: 14. The CDR3 spans 18 residues. The entire variable domain, with the rest obtained from reference TRBV13 and TRBJ2-3, is as follows: AAGVIQSPRHLIKEKRETATLKCYPIPRHDTVYWYQQGPGQDPQFLISFYEKMQSDKGSIPDRFSAQQFSDYHSELNMSSLELGDSALYFCASSPRAGTSGWIDTQYFGPGTRLTVL.

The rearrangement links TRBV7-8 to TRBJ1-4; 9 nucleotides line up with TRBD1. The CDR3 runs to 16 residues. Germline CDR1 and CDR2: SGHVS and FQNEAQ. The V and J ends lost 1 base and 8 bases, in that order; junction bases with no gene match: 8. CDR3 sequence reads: CASSLGGGTGREKLFF. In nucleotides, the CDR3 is TGTGCCAGCAGCTTAGGGGGCGGGACAGGGAGGGAAAAACTGTTTTTT. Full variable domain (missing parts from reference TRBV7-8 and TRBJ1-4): GAGVSQSPRYKVAKRGQDVALRCDPISGHVSLFWYQQALGQGPEFLTYFQNEAQLDKSGLPSDRFFAERPEGSVSTLKIQRTQQEDSAVYLCASSLGGGTGREKLFFGSGTQLSVL.

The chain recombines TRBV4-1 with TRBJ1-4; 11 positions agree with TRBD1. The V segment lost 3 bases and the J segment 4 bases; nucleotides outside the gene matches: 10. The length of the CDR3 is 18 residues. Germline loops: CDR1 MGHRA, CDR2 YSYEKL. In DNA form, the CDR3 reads TGCGCCAGCAGCCAGGGTTGGACAGGGGGCGGGGGTAATGAAAAACTGTTTTTT. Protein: CASSQGWTGGGGNEKLFF.

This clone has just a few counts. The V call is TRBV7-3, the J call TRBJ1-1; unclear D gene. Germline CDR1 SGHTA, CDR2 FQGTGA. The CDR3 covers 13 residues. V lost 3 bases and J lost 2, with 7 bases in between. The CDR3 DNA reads TGTGCCAGCAGCTTTTCAGACAACACTGAAGCTTTCTTT. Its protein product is CASSFSDNTEAFF.

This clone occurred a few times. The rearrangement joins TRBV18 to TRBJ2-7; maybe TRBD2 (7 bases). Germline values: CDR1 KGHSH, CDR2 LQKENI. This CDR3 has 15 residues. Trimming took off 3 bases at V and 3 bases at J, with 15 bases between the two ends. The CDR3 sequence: CASSPLRGGGYEQYF. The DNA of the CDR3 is TGTGCCAGCTCACCGCTTCGGGGAGGGGGCTACGAGCAGTACTTC.

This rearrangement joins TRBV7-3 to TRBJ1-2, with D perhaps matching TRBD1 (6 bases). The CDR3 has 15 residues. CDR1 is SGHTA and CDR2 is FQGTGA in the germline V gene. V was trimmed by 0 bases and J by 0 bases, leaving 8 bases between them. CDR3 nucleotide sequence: TGTGCCAGCAGCTTAACAGGGGGACCTAACTATGGCTACACCTTC. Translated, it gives CASSLTGGPNYGYTF. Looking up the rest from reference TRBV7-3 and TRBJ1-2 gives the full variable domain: GAGVSQTPSNKVTEKGKYVELRCDPISGHTALYWYRQSLGQGPEFLIYFQGTGAADDSGLPNDRFFAVRPEGSVSTLKIQRTERGDSAVYLCASSLTGGPNYGYTFGSGTRLTVV.

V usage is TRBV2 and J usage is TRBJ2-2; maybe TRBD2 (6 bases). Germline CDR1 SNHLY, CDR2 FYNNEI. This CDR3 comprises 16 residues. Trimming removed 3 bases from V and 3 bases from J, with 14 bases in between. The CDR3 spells CASSDTVAGYTGELFF. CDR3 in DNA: TGTGCCAGCAGTGACACCGTGGCGGGGTACACCGGGGAGCTGTTTTTT.

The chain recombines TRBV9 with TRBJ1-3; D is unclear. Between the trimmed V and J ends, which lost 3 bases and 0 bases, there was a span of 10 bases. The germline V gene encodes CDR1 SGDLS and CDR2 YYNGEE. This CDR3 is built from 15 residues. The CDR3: CASSAMGNSGNTIYF. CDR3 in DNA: TGTGCCAGCAGCGCCATGGGGAACTCTGGAAACACCATATATTTT.

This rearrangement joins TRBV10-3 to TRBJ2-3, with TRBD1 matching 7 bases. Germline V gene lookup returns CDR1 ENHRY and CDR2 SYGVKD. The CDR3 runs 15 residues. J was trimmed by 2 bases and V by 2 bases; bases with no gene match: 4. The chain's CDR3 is CAISERGQTTDTQYF. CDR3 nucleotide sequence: TGTGCCATCAGTGAGAGGGGACAGACCACAGATACGCAGTATTTT.

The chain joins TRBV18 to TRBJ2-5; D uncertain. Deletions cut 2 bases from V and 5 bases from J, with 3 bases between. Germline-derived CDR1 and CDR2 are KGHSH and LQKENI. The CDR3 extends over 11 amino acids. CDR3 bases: TGTGCCAGCTCACCAGGGGAGACCCAGTACTTC. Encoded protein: CASSPGETQYF.

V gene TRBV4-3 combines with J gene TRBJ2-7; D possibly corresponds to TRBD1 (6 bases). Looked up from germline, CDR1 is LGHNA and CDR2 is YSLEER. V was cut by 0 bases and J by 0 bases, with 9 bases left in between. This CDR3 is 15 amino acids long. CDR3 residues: CASSQDDRNSYEQYF. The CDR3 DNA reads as TGCGCCAGCAGCCAAGATGACAGGAACTCCTACGAGCAGTACTTC.

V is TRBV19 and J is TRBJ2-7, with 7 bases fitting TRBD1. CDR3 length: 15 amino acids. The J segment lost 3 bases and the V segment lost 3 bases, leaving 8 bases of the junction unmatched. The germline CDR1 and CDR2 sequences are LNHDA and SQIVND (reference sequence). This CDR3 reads CASSMALQGNYEQYF. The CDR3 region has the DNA TGTGCCAGTAGTATGGCCCTACAGGGGAACTACGAGCAGTACTTC. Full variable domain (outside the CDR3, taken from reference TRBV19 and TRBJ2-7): DGGITQSPKYLFRKEGQNVTLSCEQNLNHDAMYWYRQDPGQGLRLIYYSQIVNDFQKGDIAEGYSVSREKKESFPLTVTSAQKNPTAFYLCASSMALQGNYEQYFGPGTRLTVT.

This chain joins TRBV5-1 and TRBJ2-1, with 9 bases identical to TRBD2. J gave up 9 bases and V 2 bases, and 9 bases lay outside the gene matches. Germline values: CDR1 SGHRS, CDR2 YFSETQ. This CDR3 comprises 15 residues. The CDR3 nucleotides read TGCGCCAGCAGCTTCTGGCGGGAGGGAGGGGGTGAGCAGTTCTTC. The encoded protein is CASSFWREGGGEQFF.

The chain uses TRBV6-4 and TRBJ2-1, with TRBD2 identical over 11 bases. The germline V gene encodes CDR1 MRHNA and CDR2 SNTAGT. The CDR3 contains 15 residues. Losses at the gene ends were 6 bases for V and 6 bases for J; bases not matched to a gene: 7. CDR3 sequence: CASSRLAGYFNEQFF. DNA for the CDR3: TGTGCCAGCAGCCGACTAGCGGGATATTTCAATGAGCAGTTCTTC.

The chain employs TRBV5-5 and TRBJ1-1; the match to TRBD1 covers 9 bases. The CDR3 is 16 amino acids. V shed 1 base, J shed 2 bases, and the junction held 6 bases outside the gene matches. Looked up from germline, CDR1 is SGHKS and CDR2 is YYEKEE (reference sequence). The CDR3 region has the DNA TGTGCCAGCAGCTTGTCTGTGGACAGGGGCAACACTGAAGCTTTCTTT. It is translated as CASSLSVDRGNTEAFF.

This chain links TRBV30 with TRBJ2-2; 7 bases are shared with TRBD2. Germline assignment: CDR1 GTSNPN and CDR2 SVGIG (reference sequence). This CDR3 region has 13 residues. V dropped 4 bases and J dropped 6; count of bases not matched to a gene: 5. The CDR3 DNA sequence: TGTGCCTGGACCGGGAGCGGGGCCGGGGAGCTGTTTTTT. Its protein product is CAWTGSGAGELFF.

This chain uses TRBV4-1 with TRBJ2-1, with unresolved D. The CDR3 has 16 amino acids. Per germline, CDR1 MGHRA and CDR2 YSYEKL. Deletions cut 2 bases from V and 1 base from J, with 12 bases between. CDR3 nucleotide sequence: TGCGCCAGCAGCCAACCTCCACTCGCTTCCTACAATGAGCAGTTCTTC. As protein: CASSQPPLASYNEQFF.